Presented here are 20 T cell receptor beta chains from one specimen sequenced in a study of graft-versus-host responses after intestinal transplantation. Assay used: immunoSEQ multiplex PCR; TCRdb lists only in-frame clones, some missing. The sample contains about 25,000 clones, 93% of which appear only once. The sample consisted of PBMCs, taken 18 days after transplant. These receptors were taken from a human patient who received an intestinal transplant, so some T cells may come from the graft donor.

The CDR3 region is CASNLASEAFF. In nucleotides, the CDR3 is TGTGCCAGCAACCTTGCGTCCGAAGCTTTCTTT. The chain recombines TRBV11-2 with TRBJ1-1, with D unresolved. Per germline, CDR1 SGHAT and CDR2 FQNNGV. The V gene lost 7 bases and the J gene lost 8 bases, with 11 bases spanning the gap. The CDR3 has 11 residues.

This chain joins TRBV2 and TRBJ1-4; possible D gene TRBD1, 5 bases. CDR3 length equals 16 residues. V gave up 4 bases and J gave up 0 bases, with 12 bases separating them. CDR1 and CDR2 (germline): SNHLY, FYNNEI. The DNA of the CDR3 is TGTGCCAGCAGTGGGGGGATAATAGCAACTAATGAAAAACTGTTTTTT. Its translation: CASSGGIIATNEKLFF.

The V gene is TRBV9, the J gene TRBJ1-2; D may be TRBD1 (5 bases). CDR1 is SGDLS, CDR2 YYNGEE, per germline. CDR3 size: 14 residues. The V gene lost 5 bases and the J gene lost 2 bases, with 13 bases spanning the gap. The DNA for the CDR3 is TGTGCCAGCAGTCATGGGAGGGGAAACTATGGCTACACCTTC. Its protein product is CASSHGRGNYGYTF.

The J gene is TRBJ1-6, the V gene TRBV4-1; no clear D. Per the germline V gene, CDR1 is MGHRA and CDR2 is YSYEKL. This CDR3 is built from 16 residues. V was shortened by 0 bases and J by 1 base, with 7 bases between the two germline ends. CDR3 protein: CASSQEMRSYNSPLHF. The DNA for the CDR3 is TGCGCCAGCAGCCAAGAGATGCGATCCTATAATTCACCCCTCCACTTT.

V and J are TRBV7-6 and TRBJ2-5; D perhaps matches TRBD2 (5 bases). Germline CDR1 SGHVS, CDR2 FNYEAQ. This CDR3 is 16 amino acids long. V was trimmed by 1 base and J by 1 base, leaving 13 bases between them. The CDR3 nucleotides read TGTGCCAGCAGCTTAGGGGGAGTCGGGGTCCAAGAGACCCAGTACTTC. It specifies CASSLGGVGVQETQYF.

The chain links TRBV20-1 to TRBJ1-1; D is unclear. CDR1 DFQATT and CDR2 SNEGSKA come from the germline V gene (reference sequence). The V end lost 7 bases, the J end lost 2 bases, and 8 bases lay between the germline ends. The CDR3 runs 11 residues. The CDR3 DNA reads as TGCAGTGTCCCAGGCAACACTGAAGCTTTCTTT. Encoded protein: CSVPGNTEAFF.

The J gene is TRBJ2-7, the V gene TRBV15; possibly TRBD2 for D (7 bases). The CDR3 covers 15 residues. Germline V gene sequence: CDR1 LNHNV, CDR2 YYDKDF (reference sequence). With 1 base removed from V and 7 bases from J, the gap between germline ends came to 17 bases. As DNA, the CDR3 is TGTGCCACCAGCAGAGCCACAGGGAGGGCCTGGGAGCAGTACTTC. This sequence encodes CATSRATGRAWEQYF.

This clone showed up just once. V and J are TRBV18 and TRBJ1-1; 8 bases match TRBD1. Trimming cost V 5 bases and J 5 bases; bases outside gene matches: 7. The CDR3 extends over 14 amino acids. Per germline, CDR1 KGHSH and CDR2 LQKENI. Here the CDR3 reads CASSGRTGNTEAFF. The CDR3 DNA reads TGTGCCAGCTCAGGGAGGACAGGGAATACTGAAGCTTTCTTT.

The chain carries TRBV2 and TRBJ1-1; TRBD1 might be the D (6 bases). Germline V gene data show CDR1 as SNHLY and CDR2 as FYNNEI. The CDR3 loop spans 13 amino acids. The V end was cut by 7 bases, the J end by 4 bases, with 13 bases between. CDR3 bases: TGTGCCAGCACTTCCCGGGACATCACTGAAGCTTTCTTT. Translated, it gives CASTSRDITEAFF.

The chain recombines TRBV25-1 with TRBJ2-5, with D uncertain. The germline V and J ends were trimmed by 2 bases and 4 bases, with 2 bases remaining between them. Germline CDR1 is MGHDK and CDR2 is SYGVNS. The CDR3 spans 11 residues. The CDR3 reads CASSELETQYF. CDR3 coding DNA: TGTGCCAGCAGTGAACTAGAGACCCAGTACTTC.

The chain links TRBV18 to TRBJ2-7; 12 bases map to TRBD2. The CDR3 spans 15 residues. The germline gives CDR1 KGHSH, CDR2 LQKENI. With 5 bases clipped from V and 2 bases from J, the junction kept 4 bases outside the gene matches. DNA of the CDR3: TGTGCCAGCTCAGAGACTAGCGGGGGCGCCTACGAGCAGTACTTC. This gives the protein CASSETSGGAYEQYF.

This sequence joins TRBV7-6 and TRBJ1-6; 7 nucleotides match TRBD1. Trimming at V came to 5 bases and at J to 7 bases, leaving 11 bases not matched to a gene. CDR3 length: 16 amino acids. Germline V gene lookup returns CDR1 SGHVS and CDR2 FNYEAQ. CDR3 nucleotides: TGTGCCAGCAGCGCCGGGACAGATACTCTCAATTCACCCCTCCACTTT. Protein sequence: CASSAGTDTLNSPLHF.

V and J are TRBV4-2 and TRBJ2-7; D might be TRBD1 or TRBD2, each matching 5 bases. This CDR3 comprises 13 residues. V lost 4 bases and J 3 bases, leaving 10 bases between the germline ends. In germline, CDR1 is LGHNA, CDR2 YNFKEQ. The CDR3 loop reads CASSPWDGYEQYF. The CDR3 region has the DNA TGTGCCAGCAGCCCTTGGGACGGCTACGAGCAGTACTTC.

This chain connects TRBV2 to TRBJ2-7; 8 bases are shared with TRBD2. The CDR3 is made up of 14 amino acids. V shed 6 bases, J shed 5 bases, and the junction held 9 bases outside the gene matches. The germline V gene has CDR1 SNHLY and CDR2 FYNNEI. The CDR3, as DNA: TGTGCCAGCAGGGGATCTAGCGGGCTCCACGAGCAGTACTTC. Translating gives CASRGSSGLHEQYF.

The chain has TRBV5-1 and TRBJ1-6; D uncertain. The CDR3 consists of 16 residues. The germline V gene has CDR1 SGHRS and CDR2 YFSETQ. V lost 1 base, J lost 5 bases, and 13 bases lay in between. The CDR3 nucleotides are TGCGCCAGCAGCTTGAGGAACAGAACGGATAATTCACCCCTCCACTTT. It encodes CASSLRNRTDNSPLHF.

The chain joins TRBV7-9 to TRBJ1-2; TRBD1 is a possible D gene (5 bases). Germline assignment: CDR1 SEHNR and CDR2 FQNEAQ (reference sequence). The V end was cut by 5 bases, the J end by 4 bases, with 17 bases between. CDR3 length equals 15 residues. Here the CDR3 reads CASSQSGRGLYGYTF. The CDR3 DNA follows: TGTGCCAGCAGCCAGTCGGGACGGGGCCTCTATGGCTACACCTTC.

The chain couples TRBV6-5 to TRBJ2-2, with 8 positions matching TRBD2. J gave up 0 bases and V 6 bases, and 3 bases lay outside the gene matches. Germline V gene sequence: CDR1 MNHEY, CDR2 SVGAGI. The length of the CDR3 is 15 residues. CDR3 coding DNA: TGTGCCAGCAGGAAAGCGGGGGCGAACACCGGGGAGCTGTTTTTT. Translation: CASRKAGANTGELFF.

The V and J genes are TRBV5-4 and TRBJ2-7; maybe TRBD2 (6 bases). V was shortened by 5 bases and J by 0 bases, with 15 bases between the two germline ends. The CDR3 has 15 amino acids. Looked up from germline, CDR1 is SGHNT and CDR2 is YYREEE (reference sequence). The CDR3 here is CASSLDSGYSYEQYF. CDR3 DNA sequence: TGTGCCAGCAGTTTAGATAGCGGATACTCCTACGAGCAGTACTTC.

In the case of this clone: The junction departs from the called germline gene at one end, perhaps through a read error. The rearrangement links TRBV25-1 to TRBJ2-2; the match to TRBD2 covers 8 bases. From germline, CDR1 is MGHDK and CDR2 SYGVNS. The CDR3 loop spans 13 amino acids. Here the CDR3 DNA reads TGTGCCGTCCAGCGGGGGCGAGACCGGGGAGCTGTTTTT. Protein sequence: CAVQRGRDRGAVF.

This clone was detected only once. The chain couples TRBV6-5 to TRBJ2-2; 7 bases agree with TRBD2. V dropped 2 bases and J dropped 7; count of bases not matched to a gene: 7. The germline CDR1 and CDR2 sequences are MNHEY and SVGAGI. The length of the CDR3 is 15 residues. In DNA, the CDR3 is TGTGCCAGCAGTTACAACGTCGGGGGGTTCGGGGAGCTGTTTTTT. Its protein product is CASSYNVGGFGELFF.